The 22 T cell receptor beta chains below were found in one sample sequenced in a study of fetal regulatory T cell absence and autoimmunity. The method was immunoSEQ multiplex PCR; TCRdb's version includes in-frame clones alone and lacks a portion of them. Among approximately 46,000 clones, around 83% were seen once, and the ten largest hold about 0.37%. The sample was cord blood. The receptors stem from a newborn boy with IPEX syndrome.

The J gene is TRBJ2-5, the V gene TRBV5-6; D perhaps matches TRBD1 (7 bases). The CDR3 extends over 15 amino acids. Germline assignment: CDR1 SGHDT and CDR2 YYEEEE. V was cut by 0 bases and J by 3 bases, with 12 bases left in between. The CDR3 region has the DNA TGTGCCAGCAGCTTGGGTCCCAGGGGGGAAGAGACCCAGTACTTC. Its protein is CASSLGPRGEETQYF.

The V call is TRBV27, the J call TRBJ2-1, with 8 nucleotides matching TRBD1. Looked up from germline, CDR1 is MNHEY and CDR2 is SMNVEV (reference sequence). The CDR3 covers 16 residues. V was clipped by 7 bases and J by 3 bases; unmatched bases: 11. The CDR3 DNA sequence: TGTGCCAGCATCGGCCCGACAGGGGTCGGCTACAATGAGCAGTTCTTC. Translated, it gives CASIGPTGVGYNEQFF.

J is TRBJ2-3 and V is TRBV2, with TRBD2 identical over 10 bases. The trim removed 4 bases at V and 0 bases at J, leaving 4 bases unmatched. Germline V lookup: CDR1 SNHLY, CDR2 FYNNEI. The CDR3 totals 16 residues. DNA of the CDR3: TGTGCCAGCAGTGTTGCTAGCGGGGGTAGCACAGATACGCAGTATTTT. Translation gives CASSVASGGSTDTQYF.

The V call is TRBV27, the J call TRBJ2-7; 8 bases agree with TRBD1. The junction had 7 bases not matched to a gene; V was cut back by 0 bases and J by 0 bases. The germline gives CDR1 MNHEY, CDR2 SMNVEV (reference sequence). CDR3 length: 17 amino acids. CDR3 coding DNA: TGTGCCAGCAGTTTATCCCAGGGGGCTAGCGTCTCCTACGAGCAGTACTTC. It is translated as CASSLSQGASVSYEQYF.

This clone has more than one count but fewer than ten. The chain links TRBV2 to TRBJ2-2; D possibly corresponds to TRBD2 (5 bases). The CDR3 runs to 14 residues. Germline CDR1 reads SNHLY; CDR2 reads FYNNEI. Trimming stripped 3 bases from V and 4 bases from J, with 9 bases between. The CDR3 nucleotides are TGTGCCAGCAGTGAGGACTTTCCCACCGGGGAGCTGTTTTTT. Its translation: CASSEDFPTGELFF.

J is TRBJ2-7 and V is TRBV5-6; D might be TRBD1 or TRBD2, each matching 5 bases. The CDR3 has 14 amino acids. V was shortened by 4 bases and J by 0 bases, with 11 bases between the two germline ends. The germline gives CDR1 SGHDT, CDR2 YYEEEE. This chain's CDR3 is CASSPGDGSYEQYF. In DNA, the CDR3 is TGTGCCAGCAGCCCCGGGGACGGCTCCTACGAGCAGTACTTC.

The gene calls are TRBV19 and TRBJ2-7; 9 bases are shared with TRBD1. The V gene end was trimmed by 4 bases and the J gene end by 0 bases; junction bases not matched to a gene: 10. Germline lookup yields CDR1 LNHDA and CDR2 SQIVND (reference sequence). There are 17 residues in the CDR3. CDR3 amino acids: CASSTQQGAQSSYEQYF. The CDR3 DNA reads as TGTGCCAGTAGTACCCAACAGGGGGCACAGAGCTCCTACGAGCAGTACTTC.

The chain couples TRBV13 to TRBJ2-1, with D maybe TRBD2 (7 bases). This CDR3 contains 14 residues. Trimming left V 6 bases short and J 8 bases short, with 17 bases between. Germline CDR1 is PRHDT and CDR2 is FYEKMQ (reference sequence). The CDR3 bases are TGTGCCAGCAGTAGGGGGGGGAGCTCGCATGAGCAGTTCTTC. It translates to CASSRGGSSHEQFF.

The rearrangement joins TRBV5-1 to TRBJ2-5; 12 nucleotides agree with TRBD2. V shed 1 base and J 1 base; nucleotides not matched to a gene: 2. This CDR3 has 16 amino acids. The V gene's germline CDR1 is SGHRS and CDR2 YFSETQ. The CDR3 coding sequence is TGCGCCAGCAGCTTGTCGACTAGCGGGGGCCAAGAGACCCAGTACTTC. Amino acids: CASSLSTSGGQETQYF.

This chain connects TRBV5-1 to TRBJ2-3, with TRBD2 matching over 9 bases. CDR1 is SGHRS, CDR2 YFSETQ, per germline. CDR3 length: 16 amino acids. After removal of 4 bases from V and 0 bases from J, the junction contained 6 bases not matched to a gene. CDR3 nucleotide sequence: TGCGCCAGCAGCACGCCTGGGACTAGCAGCACAGATACGCAGTATTTT. It is translated as CASSTPGTSSTDTQYF.

As for this clone: The same CDR3 can be traced to other DNA sequences in this sample. V is TRBV30 and J is TRBJ1-5; no clear D gene. The CDR3 contains 15 residues. The ends were cut back, 0 bases at V and 2 bases at J, with 11 bases in the middle. The germline V gene encodes CDR1 GTSNPN and CDR2 SVGIG (reference sequence). CDR3 region: CAWSVRRTGNQPQHF. DNA for the CDR3: TGTGCCTGGAGTGTACGTAGAACAGGCAATCAGCCCCAGCATTTT.

The chain joins TRBV29-1 to TRBJ1-2; 7 nucleotides line up with TRBD1. The CDR3 runs to 15 residues. CDR1 is SQVTM, CDR2 ANQGSEA, per germline. The V and J ends lost 4 bases and 3 bases, in that order; junction bases with no gene match: 11. DNA for the CDR3: TGCAGCGTTGGCCCCACAGGGGAATTAGACTATGGCTACACCTTC. Translating gives CSVGPTGELDYGYTF.

The CDR3 reads CASSPIRGRTNSNEQFF. CDR3 coding DNA: TGTGCCAGTAGTCCTATCCGGGGCCGCACAAACTCCAATGAGCAGTTCTTC. V and J are TRBV19 and TRBJ2-1; perhaps D is TRBD1 or TRBD2 (5 bases each). V lost 5 bases and J 6 bases, leaving 23 bases between the germline ends. The CDR3 contains 17 residues. Per germline, CDR1 LNHDA and CDR2 SQIVND (reference sequence).

This chain's CDR3 is CSVEVDWEAFF. CDR3 coding DNA: TGCAGCGTTGAGGTGGACTGGGAAGCTTTCTTT. V gene TRBV29-1 combines with J gene TRBJ1-1; D gene uncertain. V lost 3 bases, J lost 8 bases, and 10 bases lay in between. Per germline, CDR1 SQVTM and CDR2 ANQGSEA. The CDR3 totals 11 residues. The full variable domain, in which reference TRBV29-1 and TRBJ1-1 provide the parts outside the CDR3, is SAVISQKPSRDICQRGTSLTIQCQVDSQVTMMFWYRQQPGQSLTLIATANQGSEATYESGFVIDKFPISRPNLTFSTLTVSNMSPEDSSIYLCSVEVDWEAFFGQGTRLTVV.

As DNA, the CDR3 is TGTGCCAGCAGCCCCGACACTAACTATGGCTACACCTTC. Translating gives CASSPDTNYGYTF. The chain uses TRBV5-4 and TRBJ1-2, with unresolved D. This CDR3 region has 13 residues. CDR1 is SGHNT, CDR2 YYREEE, per germline (reference sequence). V lost 4 bases and J 0 bases, leaving 7 bases between the germline ends.

The chain uses TRBV11-2 and TRBJ2-5; D may match TRBD1 or TRBD2 (6 bases each). This CDR3 is 14 amino acids long. Trimming took off 5 bases at V and 5 bases at J, with 15 bases between the two ends. Germline lookup yields CDR1 SGHAT and CDR2 FQNNGV. The CDR3 DNA is TGTGCCAGCAGCCGTTTCCGGGGGCCGGAGACCCAGTACTTC. Protein: CASSRFRGPETQYF.

The chain is built from TRBV11-3 and TRBJ2-3, with a possible D match to TRBD2 (6 bases). Germline V gives CDR1 SGHNT, CDR2 YENEEA. V lost 7 bases and J 3 bases, leaving 17 bases between the germline ends. The CDR3 totals 15 residues. DNA of the CDR3: TGTGCCAGCACACTCTCGCGGGGCCGGACAGATACGCAGTATTTT. Protein sequence: CASTLSRGRTDTQYF.

The CDR3 DNA sequence: TGTGCCAGCAGTTTTGGGGGATCGTTTCCGCAGTATTTT. It translates to CASSFGGSFPQYF. The rearrangement uses TRBV27 and TRBJ2-3; D may be TRBD1 or TRBD2 (5 bases each). Germline V gene sequence: CDR1 MNHEY, CDR2 SMNVEV (reference sequence). This CDR3 region has 13 residues. The germline V and J ends were trimmed by 3 bases and 10 bases, with 14 bases remaining between them.

The J gene is TRBJ2-3, the V gene TRBV11-2; D is uncertain. Trimming removed 0 bases at V and 6 bases at J, with 7 bases between. Per the germline V gene, CDR1 is SGHAT and CDR2 is FQNNGV. The CDR3 spans 13 residues. The CDR3 is CASSLDQGDTQYF. The DNA for the CDR3 is TGTGCCAGCAGCTTAGATCAAGGGGATACGCAGTATTTT.

The V call is TRBV7-2, the J call TRBJ2-7; TRBD1 matches 8 bases. V trimming: 5 bases; J trimming: 4 bases; junction bases outside the gene matches: 4. This CDR3 has 13 amino acids. Germline V lookup: CDR1 SGHTA, CDR2 FQGNSA. The CDR3 loop reads CASSGGTGYEQYF. CDR3 nucleotide sequence: TGTGCCAGCAGCGGCGGGACAGGTTACGAGCAGTACTTC.

V is TRBV5-1 and J is TRBJ2-5; D gene unclear. Trimming shortened V by 1 base and J by 1 base, and 11 bases separated the two germline ends. The CDR3 is 15 amino acids. CDR1 and CDR2 from the germline V gene are SGHRS and YFSETQ. The CDR3 here is CASSLLRTAQETQYF. Here the CDR3 DNA reads TGCGCCAGCAGCTTGCTTAGGACGGCCCAAGAGACCCAGTACTTC.

The chain employs TRBV9 and TRBJ1-2, with 9 bases matching TRBD1. The germline V gene has CDR1 SGDLS and CDR2 YYNGEE. V trimming: 3 bases; J trimming: 0 bases; junction bases outside the gene matches: 3. There are 15 residues in the CDR3. Here the CDR3 reads CASSEQGAPNYGYTF. DNA of the CDR3: TGTGCCAGCAGCGAACAGGGGGCACCTAACTATGGCTACACCTTC.